A single sample is the source of the 7 T cell receptor beta chains below, sequenced in a study of response to subunit inactivated influenza vaccine. TCRdb fed the RT-PCR reads into MiXCR, producing one record per CDR3 protein. The repertoire includes 600,000 to 850,000 distinct CDR3 sequences, about 14% of them detected once, and less than 8.5% sits in the top ten. The source material was PBMCs from blood, sampled 14 to 15 days before vaccination. The receptors shown here come from a man aged 45 to 65 who received an inactivated influenza vaccine.

The J gene is TRBJ2-3, the V gene TRBV7-2; 7 bases align to TRBD2. There are 15 residues in the CDR3. With 1 base clipped from V and 2 bases from J, the junction kept 3 bases outside the gene matches. Germline CDR1 is SGHTA and CDR2 is FQGNSA. CDR3 nucleotide sequence: TGTGCCAGCAGCTTAGGACTAGCAATCACAGATACGCAGTATTTT. Translating gives CASSLGLAITDTQYF.

There are a few counts of this clonotype. V gene TRBV6-2 or TRBV6-3 combines with J gene TRBJ2-7; D may be TRBD2 (6 bases). This CDR3 is 15 amino acids long. The V gene's germline CDR1 is MNHEY and CDR2 SVGEGT. V gave up 6 bases and J gave up 0 bases, with 15 bases separating them. CDR3 nucleotides: TGTGCCAGCAGCCTGCTGGACGGGAGCTCCTACGAGCAGTACTTC. Encoded protein: CASSLLDGSSYEQYF.

This clonotype came up a few times. The V gene is TRBV7-3, the J gene TRBJ2-7; no firm D call. V lost 0 bases to trimming and J lost 2 bases, with 11 bases between them. The length of the CDR3 is 15 residues. CDR1 is SGHTA and CDR2 is FQGTGA in the germline V gene. Here the CDR3 reads CASSLTGSPPYEQYF. The CDR3 nucleotides are TGTGCCAGCAGCTTAACAGGTTCCCCGCCCTACGAGCAGTACTTC.

The chain couples TRBV18 to TRBJ2-5; no firm D call. V was cut by 2 bases and J by 5 bases, with 15 bases left in between. Germline CDR1 reads KGHSH; CDR2 reads LQKENI. The CDR3 length is 15 residues. The CDR3 nucleotides are TGTGCCAGCTCACCAGGGCCTACCCTGGGGGAGACCCAGTACTTC. Translating it yields CASSPGPTLGETQYF.

CDR3 residues: CSAPIGSGNYEQYF. CDR3 sequence (DNA): TGCAGTGCTCCGATTGGAAGCGGGAACTACGAGCAGTACTTC. This chain links TRBV20-1 with TRBJ2-7, with 7 bases matching TRBD2. The CDR3 runs 14 residues. V lost 5 bases, J lost 3 bases, and 10 bases stayed unmatched. Germline V gene sequence: CDR1 DFQATT, CDR2 SNEGSKA (reference sequence).

The chain couples TRBV20-1 to TRBJ2-7; D is ambiguous. Germline V gives CDR1 DFQATT, CDR2 SNEGSKA (reference sequence). The CDR3 is made up of 10 amino acids. CDR3 sequence: CSLRSYEQYF. The CDR3 DNA is TGCAGCTTGAGATCGTACGAGCAGTACTTC.

The chain recombines TRBV28 with TRBJ1-5; TRBD1 matches 7 bases. Per germline, CDR1 MDHEN and CDR2 SYDVKM. This CDR3 spans 16 amino acids. The J segment lost 0 bases and the V segment lost 4 bases, leaving 6 bases of the junction unmatched. The CDR3 coding sequence is TGTGCCAGCAGTTCGGGACAGCGTTATAGCAATCAGCCCCAGCATTTT. This encodes CASSSGQRYSNQPQHF.